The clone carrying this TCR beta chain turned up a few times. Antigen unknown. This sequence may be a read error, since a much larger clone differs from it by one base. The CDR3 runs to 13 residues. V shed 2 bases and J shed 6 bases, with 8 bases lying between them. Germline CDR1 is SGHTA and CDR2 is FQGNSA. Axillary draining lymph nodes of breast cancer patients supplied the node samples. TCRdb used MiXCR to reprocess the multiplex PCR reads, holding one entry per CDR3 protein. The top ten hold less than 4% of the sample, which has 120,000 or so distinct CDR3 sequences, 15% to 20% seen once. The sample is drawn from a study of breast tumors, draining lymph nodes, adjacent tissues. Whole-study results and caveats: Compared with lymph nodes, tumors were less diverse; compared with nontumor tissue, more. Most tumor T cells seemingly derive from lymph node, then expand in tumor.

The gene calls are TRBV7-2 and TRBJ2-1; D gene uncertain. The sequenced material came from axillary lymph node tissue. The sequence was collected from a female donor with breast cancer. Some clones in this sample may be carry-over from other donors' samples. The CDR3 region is CASSLMVSNEQFF. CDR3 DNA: TGTGCCAGCAGCTTAATGGTGAGCAATGAGCAGTTCTTC.